These 21 T cell receptor beta chains share one sample of origin, sequenced in a study of beta chain features in type 1 diabetes. General study points: Patients with Type 1 diabetes showed moderately but significantly shorter TCRB CDR3s in all four CD4+ subsets.

Their antigen targets remain unknown. The whole isolated RNA underwent reverse transcription, so sequencing captured expressed TCRB transcripts. TCRdb's table, derived via immunoSEQ multiplex PCR, lists solely in-frame clones and lacks some. The sample includes 100,000 to 150,000 clones, roughly 17% of them seen just once. The sample was central memory CD4+ T cells from blood. These receptors were obtained from a man between 18 and 35 years old with type 1 diabetes.

On this clone: This likely traces to a read error, being one base from a far larger clone. This chain connects TRBV2 to TRBJ2-7; 7 bases are a match to TRBD1. CDR1 is SNHLY and CDR2 is FYNNEI in the germline V gene. The CDR3 extends over 14 amino acids. Unmatched junction bases numbered 5, after V lost 4 bases and J lost 2 bases. The CDR3 spells CASSGRGSTYEQYF. CDR3 nucleotide sequence: TGTGCCAGCAGTGGCAGGGGGTCCACCTACGAGCAGTACTTC.

This clone was counted many times. This sequence joins TRBV30 and TRBJ2-1; TRBD2 matches at 8 bases. CDR3 length equals 14 residues. Trimming cost V 3 bases and J 6 bases; bases outside gene matches: 7. Per germline, CDR1 GTSNPN and CDR2 SVGIG (reference sequence). The CDR3 spells CAWRAAGALNEQFF. CDR3 nucleotides: TGTGCCTGGAGAGCAGCGGGAGCCCTCAATGAGCAGTTCTTC.

This clone was observed a handful of times. CDR3 region: CASRPTPWGSQETQYF. The DNA of the CDR3 is TGTGCCAGCAGACCAACACCGTGGGGGTCACAAGAGACCCAGTACTTC. The chain joins TRBV27 to TRBJ2-5; D is tentatively TRBD1 or TRBD2 (5 bases each). The germline V gene encodes CDR1 MNHEY and CDR2 SMNVEV (reference sequence). This CDR3 comprises 16 residues. The V gene lost 6 bases and the J gene lost 2 bases, with 19 bases spanning the gap.

The gene calls are TRBV19 and TRBJ1-5; D remains ambiguous. The V and J ends lost 5 bases and 4 bases respectively, with 18 bases between them. The germline V gene encodes CDR1 LNHDA and CDR2 SQIVND (reference sequence). The CDR3 spans 16 residues. CDR3 loop: CASSGVTVLWNQPQHF. DNA of the CDR3: TGTGCCAGTAGTGGAGTGACGGTCCTATGGAATCAGCCCCAGCATTTT.

This clone was seen only a few times. V gene TRBV2 combines with J gene TRBJ2-1, with 10 bases fitting TRBD2. CDR1 is SNHLY and CDR2 is FYNNEI in the germline V gene. The CDR3 has 15 amino acids. Losses at the gene ends were 4 bases for V and 5 bases for J; bases not matched to a gene: 5. CDR3 DNA sequence: TGTGCCAGCAGTGGACTAGCGGGCCGGAACAATGAGCAGTTCTTC. It specifies CASSGLAGRNNEQFF.

There are a few counts of this clone. DNA of the CDR3: TGCAGCGTTGAAGGGAGTAGGAAAGAGACCCAGTACTTC. It specifies CSVEGSRKETQYF. V and J are TRBV29-1 and TRBJ2-5, with unresolved D. This CDR3 region has 13 residues. V lost 1 base, J lost 3 bases, and 9 bases lay in between. CDR1 is SQVTM, CDR2 ANQGSEA, per germline. Based on the CDR3 plus reference TRBV29-1 and TRBJ2-5, the full variable domain is SAVISQKPSRDICQRGTSLTIQCQVDSQVTMMFWYRQQPGQSLTLIATANQGSEATYESGFVIDKFPISRPNLTFSTLTVSNMSPEDSSIYLCSVEGSRKETQYFGPGTRLLVL.

This clone was seen a few times. This sequence joins TRBV5-1 and TRBJ1-1; D is unresolved. V dropped 2 bases and J dropped 7 bases, with 12 bases sitting between them. Germline CDR1 and CDR2: SGHRS and YFSETQ. The CDR3 has 13 residues. Here the CDR3 reads CASSFSGVGEAFF. CDR3 DNA sequence: TGCGCCAGCAGCTTTAGCGGGGTGGGTGAAGCTTTCTTT.

This clone was recorded a few times. One end of the junction varies from germline; a read error may be responsible. The V call is TRBV4-3, the J call TRBJ1-5, with D hard to call. Germline V lookup: CDR1 LGHNA, CDR2 YSLEER. This CDR3 has 13 residues. CDR3: CSSSQDRNQPQHF. The CDR3 bases are TGCTCCAGCAGCCAAGATCGAAATCAGCCCCAGCATTTT.

The V and J genes are TRBV5-1 and TRBJ2-3; the match to TRBD2 covers 7 bases. Trimming cost V 0 bases and J 2 bases; bases outside gene matches: 3. CDR1 SGHRS and CDR2 YFSETQ come from the germline V gene. The CDR3 is 15 residues long. CDR3 loop: CASSLDGRPTDTQYF. In DNA form, the CDR3 reads TGCGCCAGCAGCTTGGACGGGAGGCCCACAGATACGCAGTATTTT. Together with reference TRBV5-1 and TRBJ2-3, the CDR3 gives the full variable domain: KAGVTQTPRYLIKTRGQQVTLSCSPISGHRSVSWYQQTPGQGLQFLFEYFSETQRNKGNFPGRFSGRQFSNSRSEMNVSTLELGDSALYLCASSLDGRPTDTQYFGPGTRLTVL.

This clone came up a few times. The rearrangement links TRBV10-3 to TRBJ2-5; 7 bases agree with TRBD1. V lost 6 bases to trimming and J lost 1 base; unmatched junction nucleotides: 8. Per the germline V gene, CDR1 is ENHRY and CDR2 is SYGVKD. The CDR3 length is 15 residues. CDR3 residues: CAISPSGQSQETQYF. CDR3 nucleotides: TGTGCCATCAGCCCCTCGGGACAGAGCCAAGAGACCCAGTACTTC.

The CDR3 DNA follows: TGTGCCAGCAGTGAATCGGGACGGGACTACGAGCAGTACTTC. Amino acid sequence: CASSESGRDYEQYF. This rearrangement joins TRBV6-1 to TRBJ2-7; D assignment may be TRBD1 or TRBD2 (5 bases each). In germline, CDR1 is MNHNS, CDR2 SASEGT. CDR3 length: 14 residues. V was shortened by 2 bases and J by 3 bases, with 11 bases between the two germline ends.

This chain uses TRBV30 with TRBJ2-7; 14 nucleotides agree with TRBD2. CDR3 size: 14 residues. The V segment lost 5 bases and the J segment 2 bases; nucleotides outside the gene matches: 2. Germline V gene data show CDR1 as GTSNPN and CDR2 as SVGIG (reference sequence). The CDR3 loop is CAWEGLAGAYEQYF. The CDR3 DNA follows: TGTGCCTGGGAGGGACTAGCGGGAGCCTACGAGCAGTACTTC.

This rearrangement joins TRBV7-9 to TRBJ2-5, with a tentative D call TRBD1 (6 bases). The CDR3 runs 17 residues. Germline CDR1 reads SEHNR; CDR2 reads FQNEAQ (reference sequence). Deletions cut 2 bases from V and 3 bases from J, with 19 bases between. This CDR3 reads CASSLFQGFFDKETQYF. CDR3 DNA: TGTGCCAGCAGCTTATTTCAGGGGTTCTTCGACAAAGAGACCCAGTACTTC. Together with reference TRBV7-9 and TRBJ2-5, the CDR3 gives the full variable domain: DTGVSQNPRHKITKRGQNVTFRCDPISEHNRLYWYRQTLGQGPEFLTYFQNEAQLEKSRLLSDRFSAERPKGSFSTLEIQRTEQGDSAMYLCASSLFQGFFDKETQYFGPGTRLLVL.

The chain couples TRBV30 to TRBJ1-1, with no clear D. Per the germline V gene, CDR1 is GTSNPN and CDR2 is SVGIG (reference sequence). This CDR3 contains 12 residues. Trimming left V 0 bases short and J 10 bases short, with 12 bases between. CDR3 DNA: TGTGCCTGGAGTGTACGGGGATCTGGAGCTTTCTTT. It codes for CAWSVRGSGAFF.

The chain combines TRBV18 with TRBJ2-4; D remains unclear. The CDR3 runs 16 residues. Looked up from germline, CDR1 is KGHSH and CDR2 is LQKENI. The V end lost 3 bases, the J end lost 0 bases, and 12 bases lay between the germline ends. CDR3 DNA sequence: TGTGCCAGCTCACCCGTGCCCACCCTAGCCAAAAACATTCAGTACTTC. It specifies CASSPVPTLAKNIQYF.

This clone appeared a few times. The same CDR3 arises from other DNA sequences in this sample as well. The chain has TRBV6-6 and TRBJ2-7; no reliable D call. Germline V gives CDR1 MNHNY, CDR2 SVGAGI (reference sequence). Trimming left V 8 bases short and J 3 bases short, with 2 bases between. This CDR3 contains 9 residues. The CDR3 DNA is TGTGCCAGCGGCTACGAGCAGTACTTC. Residues: CASGYEQYF.

This clone was recorded at least ten times. The chain has TRBV4-2 and TRBJ2-7, with TRBD2 matching over 7 bases. Per the germline V gene, CDR1 is LGHNA and CDR2 is YNFKEQ. The CDR3 length is 17 residues. The V and J ends lost 4 bases and 4 bases, in that order; junction bases with no gene match: 16. CDR3 sequence reads: CASSPRLLAEGPYEQYF. The DNA for the CDR3 is TGTGCCAGCAGCCCAAGACTTCTAGCGGAAGGGCCTTACGAGCAGTACTTC.

This chain connects TRBV27 to TRBJ2-7, with D perhaps given as TRBD1 or TRBD2 (6 bases each). The CDR3 is 15 residues long. Germline V gives CDR1 MNHEY, CDR2 SMNVEV (reference sequence). Trimming cost V 10 bases and J 0 bases, with 19 bases left between them. This CDR3 is CAIFPGGGRSYEQYF. CDR3 in DNA: TGTGCCATCTTTCCCGGGGGCGGGCGCTCCTACGAGCAGTACTTC.

The chain couples TRBV30 to TRBJ2-7; D gene uncertain. CDR3 length equals 12 residues. The V gene lost 4 bases and the J gene lost 2 bases, with 9 bases spanning the gap. Per the germline V gene, CDR1 is GTSNPN and CDR2 is SVGIG (reference sequence). The CDR3 spells CAWTGTTYEQYF. CDR3 in DNA: TGTGCCTGGACAGGCACCACCTACGAGCAGTACTTC.

This clone appeared a few times. The chain is built from TRBV7-2 and TRBJ2-3, with D unclear. The CDR3 runs to 14 residues. Germline V gene lookup returns CDR1 SGHTA and CDR2 FQGNSA. Trimming pared 4 bases from V and 0 bases from J, leaving 8 bases between. In nucleotides, the CDR3 is TGTGCCAGCAGCTCGGCCCTGAGCACAGATACGCAGTATTTT. Amino acids: CASSSALSTDTQYF.

This clone appeared many times. Other DNA sequences in this specimen translate into the identical CDR3. The rearrangement joins TRBV30 to TRBJ2-3; unclear D gene. The V end lost 2 bases, the J end lost 3 bases, and 3 bases lay between the germline ends. This CDR3 contains 11 residues. Germline-derived CDR1 and CDR2 are GTSNPN and SVGIG (reference sequence). DNA for the CDR3: TGTGCCTGGAGTATGACAGATACGCAGTATTTT. Its translation: CAWSMTDTQYF.